The clone carrying this T cell receptor (beta chain) was observed a single time. The antigen is undetermined. This sample is part of a study of OX40 agonist ivuxolimab in advanced cancers. Study at large: A partial response was reached by three patients: one with hepatocellular carcinoma and two with cutaneous melanoma.

Autoimmune disease history or systemic immunosuppression was exclusionary. TCRdb's table, derived via immunoSEQ multiplex PCR, lists solely in-frame clones and lacks some. The data hold around 92,000 clones, with approximately 93% observed a single time. The CDR3 runs 14 residues. Trimming pared 0 bases from V and 1 base from J, leaving 6 bases between. Looked up from germline, CDR1 is KGHSH and CDR2 is LQKENI. Study-level findings and limits: Low normalized T-cell clonal expansion was also seen in some nonresponders. Dosing at 0.1 to 3.0 mg/kg was accompanied by clonal expansion of CD4+ and CD8+ blood T cells by week 6.

The V and J genes are TRBV18 and TRBJ2-5; unclear D gene. The origin of this receptor is an adult with an advanced solid tumor such as melanoma, head and neck, liver or kidney cancer. The material sequenced was CD4+ or CD8+ T cells sorted from blood, taken in a trial of the OX40 agonist ivuxolimab. The CDR3 is CASSPPAGQETQYF. In DNA, the CDR3 is TGTGCCAGCTCACCACCCGCCGGCCAAGAGACCCAGTACTTC.